The following is a T cell receptor (beta chain) sequence with its context. There is no known antigen for this receptor. Germline is not matched at one junction end, which may reflect a read error. The sample originates from a study of blood T cells in healthy people across ages (dated by TCRdb to the mid-2010s). With regard to the full study: In model experiments, template switching captured roughly one uniquely barcoded TCR beta cDNA molecule for every two T cells. For two donors (one aged 18 to 29 and one aged 80 or older), the study analyzed two additional independent replicas of 1 million unique cDNA reads from the same blood draw. Donors of different ages were randomly distributed across sequencing lanes to avoid experimental bias. The donors were divided into four age groups: young (average around 17 years), middle-aged (about 39), aged (about 60) and long-lived (about 90). To track age-related changes in TCR beta repertoire diversity, the study relied on deep sequencing normalized with unique cDNA molecular identifiers.

Points the paper makes about the study in general: As age increased, observed TCR beta diversity per million T cells dropped in a roughly linear way, and a significant reduction was already evident by age 40. Since profiling was done on bulk unsorted PBMCs, naive and antigen-experienced compartments could not be conclusively compared. Donor CMV infection status was unknown, potentially confounding age-related changes in expanded clonotypes. There was a strong correlation between observed TCR beta diversity and the percentage of naive T cells measured by flow cytometry. Estimates of total diversity based on one million sequenced T cells were regarded as lower bounds and as underestimates. Compared with the aged group, more naive CD4+ T cells, fewer expanded clones and increased TCR diversity were shown by the long-lived group, suggesting age selection.

Donors were a few dozen systemically healthy Caucasian individuals from Russia aged roughly 6 to 90 years. Ten milliliters of peripheral blood were collected from each donor into EDTA-treated Vacutainer tubes. PBMCs were isolated by Ficoll-Paque density-gradient centrifugation, with at least 7 million obtained per sample. Total RNA, at least 6 micrograms per sample, was extracted from PBMCs with Trizol reagent. For every donor, an aliquot of PBMCs went through flow cytometry to measure the percentages of naive CD45RAhigh/CD27high T cells. Inclusive of the bounding cysteine and phenylalanine, the CDR3 is 14 residues long. The kept DNA is CDR3 alone, 42 bases in frame from the first base. Per the germline V gene (reference sequence), DFQATT is the CDR1 and SNEGSKA is the CDR2. Library prep was done by 5' RACE. The sequencer was an Illumina HiSeq 2500. A second PCR of roughly 7 to 11 cycles was performed with a sample-barcoded 5' primer and a J-beta primer mix. A unique molecular identifier was introduced onto each TCR beta cDNA molecule by a template-switch 5' adaptor carrying 12 random nucleotides. Each sample yielded at least 3 million CDR3-containing paired-end reads. The Mint cDNA synthesis kit, primed by a TRBC-specific oligonucleotide, was used to synthesize first-strand cDNA from all RNA. Following uracil-DNA glycosylase treatment, all cDNA underwent a first 18-cycle PCR with the universal primers M1SS and BC2_uni_R. As for how the authors treated the data: For normalization, 1 million high-quality reads, each with a distinct molecular identifier, were randomly selected from each sample. Instead of being binned into consensus sequences, reads with shared molecular identifiers were discarded. MiTCR, with a Q25 quality threshold and the strictest error-elimination algorithm, was used for CDR3 identification, clonotype clustering and error correction. A nonparametric unseen species model with Euler transformation was used to estimate a lower bound on total TCR beta diversity. The public reads were run again by TCRdb, first through fastp at Q25 and then through MiXCR, and only productive beta chains were kept. Rows are combined by CDR3 protein, so each entry shows the most common genes and DNA. What appears here as the V and J calls and clone size reflects TCRdb's work, not the paper's. The sample has about 1.1 million distinct CDR3 sequences on record, about two fifths of them singletons. The top ten constitute around 13% of the sample.

The sequence joins TRBV20-1 to TRBJ1-5; no D segment can be confidently identified. Material: blood. The TCR sequence derives from a man between 18 and 35 years old in good health. The DNA sequence is given as TGCAGTGCTGGAGAAGGGTCCAGATCTCAGCCCCAGCATTTT. It specifies CSAGEGSRSQPQHF.